This T cell receptor (beta chain) stems from a study of T cell repertoires in cytomegalovirus infection. Study information: Evidence of both CMV infection and a matching HLA type came from public TCR beta signatures. Study-wide points: Across the ex vivo response, the dominant clonotypes were HLA-C-restricted CMV-specific TCR beta clonotypes. People with CMV and the relevant HLA were identified by cumulative public TCR beta family frequency.

With respect to this clonotype: Its antigen is unidentified.

CDR1 SEHNR and CDR2 FQNEAQ come from the germline V gene (reference sequence). V was pared by 0 bases and J by 0 bases, with 10 bases of the junction left unmatched. This CDR3 spans 19 amino acids. TCRdb re-analysed the reads in MiXCR, keeping a single row per CDR3 protein. Here the sample spans roughly 990,000 distinct CDR3 sequences, around 30% being singletons. The V call is TRBV7-9, the J call TRBJ2-4; the match to TRBD1 covers 8 bases. The sample in question was cultured CD8+ T cells from PBMCs, obtained from culture after CMV antigen stimulation. The receptor's source is a human donor in good health (CMV status not recorded). Some clones in this sample may be carry-over from other donors' samples. CDR3 protein: CASSLARADRGLAKNIQYF. The CDR3 DNA is TGTGCCAGCAGCTTAGCGAGGGCCGACAGGGGCTTAGCCAAAAACATTCAGTACTTC.